This T cell receptor (beta chain) appears in the sequencing data of a study of CD8+ T cells in alopecia areata. This clone occurred once. The CDR3 is made up of 19 amino acids. V lost 2 bases and J 6 bases, leaving 23 bases between the germline ends. Per the germline V gene, CDR1 is SGHVS and CDR2 is FNYEAQ. Once RNA had been extracted, it was reverse transcribed into cDNA to act as the sequencing template. Data came from immunoSEQ multiplex PCR; TCRdb stores just in-frame clones and leaves some out. Of around 270,000 clones in the sample, roughly 60% were seen once. The sample's treatment: oral pan-JAK inhibitor, 5-10 mg twice daily.

This specimen consisted of CD4+ T cells sorted from blood, obtained at week 24, from a patient treated with tofacitinib. The V and J genes are TRBV7-6 and TRBJ1-6; a possible D gene is TRBD1 (6 bases). This TCR came from a human donor with alopecia areata. The DNA for the CDR3 is TGTGCCAGCAGCTTACGCTCCCCTGGGACACCGATCGTTAATTCACCCCTCCACTTT. As protein: CASSLRSPGTPIVNSPLHF.